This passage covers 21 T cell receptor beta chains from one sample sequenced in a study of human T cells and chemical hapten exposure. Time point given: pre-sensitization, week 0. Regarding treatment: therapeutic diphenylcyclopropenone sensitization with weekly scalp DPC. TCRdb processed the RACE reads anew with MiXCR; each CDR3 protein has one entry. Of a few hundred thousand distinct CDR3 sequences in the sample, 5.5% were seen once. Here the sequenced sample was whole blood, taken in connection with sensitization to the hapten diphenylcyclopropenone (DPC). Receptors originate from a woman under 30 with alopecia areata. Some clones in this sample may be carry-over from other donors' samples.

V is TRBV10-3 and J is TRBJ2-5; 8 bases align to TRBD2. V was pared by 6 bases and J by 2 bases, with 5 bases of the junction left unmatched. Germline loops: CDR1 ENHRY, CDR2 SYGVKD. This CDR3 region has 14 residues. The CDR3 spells CAIRSGGEQETQYF. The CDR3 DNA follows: TGTGCCATCAGGAGCGGGGGCGAACAAGAGACCCAGTACTTC.

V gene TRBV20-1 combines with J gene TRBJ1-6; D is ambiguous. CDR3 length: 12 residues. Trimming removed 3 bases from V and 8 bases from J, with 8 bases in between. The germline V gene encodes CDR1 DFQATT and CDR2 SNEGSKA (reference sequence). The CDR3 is CSASTDDSPLHF. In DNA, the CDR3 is TGCAGTGCTAGTACCGACGATTCACCCCTCCACTTT.

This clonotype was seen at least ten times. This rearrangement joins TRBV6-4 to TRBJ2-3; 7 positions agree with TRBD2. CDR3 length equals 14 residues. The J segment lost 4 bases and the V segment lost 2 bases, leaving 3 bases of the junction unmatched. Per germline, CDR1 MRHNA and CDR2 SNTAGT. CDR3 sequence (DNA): TGTGCCAGCAGTGACGGGGAGGGGTCAGATACGCAGTATTTT. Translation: CASSDGEGSDTQYF.

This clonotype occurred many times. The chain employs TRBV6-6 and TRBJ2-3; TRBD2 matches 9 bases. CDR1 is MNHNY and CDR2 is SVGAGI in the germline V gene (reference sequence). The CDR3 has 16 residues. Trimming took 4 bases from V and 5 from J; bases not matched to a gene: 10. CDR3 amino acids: CASSFRAGGQGDTQYF. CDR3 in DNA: TGTGCCAGCAGTTTCCGAGCGGGGGGCCAAGGAGATACGCAGTATTTT.

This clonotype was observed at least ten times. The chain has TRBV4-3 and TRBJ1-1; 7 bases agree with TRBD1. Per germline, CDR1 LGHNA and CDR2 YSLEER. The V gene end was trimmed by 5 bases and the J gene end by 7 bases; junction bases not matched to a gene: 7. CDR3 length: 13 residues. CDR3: CASSARQGSEAFF. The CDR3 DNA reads TGCGCCAGCAGCGCCAGACAGGGCAGTGAAGCTTTCTTT.

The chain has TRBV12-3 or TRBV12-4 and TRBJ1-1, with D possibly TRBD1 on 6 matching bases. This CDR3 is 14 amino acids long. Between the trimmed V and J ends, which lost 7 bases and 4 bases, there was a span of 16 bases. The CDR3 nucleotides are TGTGCCAGCACCAGGGAGGGGGTCGGCACTGAAGCTTTCTTT. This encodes CASTREGVGTEAFF.

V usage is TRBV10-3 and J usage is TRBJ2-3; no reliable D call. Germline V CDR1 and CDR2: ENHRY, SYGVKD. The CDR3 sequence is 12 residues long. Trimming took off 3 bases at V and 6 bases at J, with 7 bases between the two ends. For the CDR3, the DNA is TGTGCCATCAGTGACCCAGACGATACGCAGTATTTT. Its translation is CAISDPDDTQYF.

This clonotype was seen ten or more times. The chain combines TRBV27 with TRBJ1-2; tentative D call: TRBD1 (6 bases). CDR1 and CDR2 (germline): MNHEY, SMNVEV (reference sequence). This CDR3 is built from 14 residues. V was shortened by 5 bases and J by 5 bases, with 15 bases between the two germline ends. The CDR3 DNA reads TGTGCCAGCAGTGCCAGGGGAGGGCCTTATGGCTACACCTTC. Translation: CASSARGGPYGYTF.

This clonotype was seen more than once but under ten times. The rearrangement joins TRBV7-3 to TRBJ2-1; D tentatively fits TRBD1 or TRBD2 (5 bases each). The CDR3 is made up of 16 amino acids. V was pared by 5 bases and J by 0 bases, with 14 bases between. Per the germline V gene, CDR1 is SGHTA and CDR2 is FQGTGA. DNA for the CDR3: TGTGCCAGCAGCCCCAACGGGGCGAGCTCCTACAATGAGCAGTTCTTC. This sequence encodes CASSPNGASSYNEQFF. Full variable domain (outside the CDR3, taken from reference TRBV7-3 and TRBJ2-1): GAGVSQTPSNKVTEKGKYVELRCDPISGHTALYWYRQSLGQGPEFLIYFQGTGAADDSGLPNDRFFAVRPEGSVSTLKIQRTERGDSAVYLCASSPNGASSYNEQFFGPGTRLTVL.

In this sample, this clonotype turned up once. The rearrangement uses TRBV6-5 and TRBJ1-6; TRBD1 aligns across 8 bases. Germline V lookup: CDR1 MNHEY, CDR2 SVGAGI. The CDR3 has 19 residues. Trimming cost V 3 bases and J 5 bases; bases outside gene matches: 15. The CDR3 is CASSYVHRGANSHNSPLHF. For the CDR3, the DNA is TGTGCCAGCAGTTATGTCCACAGGGGGGCAAATTCACATAATTCACCCCTCCACTTT.

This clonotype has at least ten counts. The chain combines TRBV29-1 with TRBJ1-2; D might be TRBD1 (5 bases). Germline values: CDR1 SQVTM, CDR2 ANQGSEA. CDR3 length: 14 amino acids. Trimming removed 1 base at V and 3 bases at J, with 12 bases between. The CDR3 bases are TGCAGCGTTGAAGCCCGGGGCCTGGACTATGGCTACACCTTC. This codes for CSVEARGLDYGYTF.

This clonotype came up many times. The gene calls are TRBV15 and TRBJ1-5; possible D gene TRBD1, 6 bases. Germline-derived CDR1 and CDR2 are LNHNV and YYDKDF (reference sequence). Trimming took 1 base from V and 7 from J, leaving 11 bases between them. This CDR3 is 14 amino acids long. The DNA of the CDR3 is TGTGCCACCAGCAGAGGGGGGGCGGGACAGCCCCAGCATTTT. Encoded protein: CATSRGGAGQPQHF.

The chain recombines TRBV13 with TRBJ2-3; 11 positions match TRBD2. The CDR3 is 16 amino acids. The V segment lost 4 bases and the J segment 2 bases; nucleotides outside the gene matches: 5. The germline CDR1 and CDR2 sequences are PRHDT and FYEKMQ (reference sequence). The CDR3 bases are TGTGCCAGCAGCTCGAAGACTAGCGGGGTCACAGATACGCAGTATTTT. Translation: CASSSKTSGVTDTQYF.

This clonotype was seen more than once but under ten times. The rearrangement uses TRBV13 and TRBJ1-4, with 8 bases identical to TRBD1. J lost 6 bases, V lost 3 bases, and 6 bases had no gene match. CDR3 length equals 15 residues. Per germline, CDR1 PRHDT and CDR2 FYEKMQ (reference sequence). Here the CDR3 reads CASSFYEDRDEKLFF. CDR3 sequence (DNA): TGTGCCAGCAGCTTCTACGAGGACAGGGATGAAAAACTGTTTTTT.

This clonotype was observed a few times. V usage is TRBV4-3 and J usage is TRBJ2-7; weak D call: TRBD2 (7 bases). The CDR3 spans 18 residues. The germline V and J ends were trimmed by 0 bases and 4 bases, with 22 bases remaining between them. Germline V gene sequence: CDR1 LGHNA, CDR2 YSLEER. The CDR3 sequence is CASSQDVLRGGALYEQYF. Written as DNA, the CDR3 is TGCGCCAGCAGCCAAGACGTCCTACGTGGGGGGGCCTTATACGAGCAGTACTTC.

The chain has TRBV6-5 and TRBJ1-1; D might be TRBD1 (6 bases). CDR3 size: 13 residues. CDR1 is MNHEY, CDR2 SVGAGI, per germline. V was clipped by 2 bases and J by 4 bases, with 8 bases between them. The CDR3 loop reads CASSYGGLTEAFF. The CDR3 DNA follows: TGTGCCAGCAGTTACGGGGGCCTCACTGAAGCTTTCTTT.

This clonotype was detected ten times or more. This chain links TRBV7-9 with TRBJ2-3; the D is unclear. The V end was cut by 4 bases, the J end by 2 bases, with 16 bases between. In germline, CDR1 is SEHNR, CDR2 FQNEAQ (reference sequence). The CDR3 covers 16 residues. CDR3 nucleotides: TGTGCCAGCAGCTCCTCCTTGGGCACCCACACAGATACGCAGTATTTT. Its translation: CASSSSLGTHTDTQYF.

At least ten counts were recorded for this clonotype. The CDR3 nucleotides read TGTGCCACCGCATCACAGGGGGTCACAGATACGCAGTATTTT. This gives the protein CATASQGVTDTQYF. The chain is built from TRBV24-1 and TRBJ2-3, with 8 nucleotides matching TRBD1. V was pared by 9 bases and J by 2 bases, with 6 bases of the junction left unmatched. The CDR3 sequence is 14 residues long. Germline values: CDR1 KGHDR, CDR2 SFDVKD.

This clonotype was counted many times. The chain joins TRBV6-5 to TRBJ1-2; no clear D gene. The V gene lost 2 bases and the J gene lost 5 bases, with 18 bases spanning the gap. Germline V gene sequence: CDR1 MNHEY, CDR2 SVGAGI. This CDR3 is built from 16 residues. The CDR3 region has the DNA TGTGCCAGCAGTTACACGAGGCCAGTAGATGAATATGGCTACACCTTC. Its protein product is CASSYTRPVDEYGYTF.

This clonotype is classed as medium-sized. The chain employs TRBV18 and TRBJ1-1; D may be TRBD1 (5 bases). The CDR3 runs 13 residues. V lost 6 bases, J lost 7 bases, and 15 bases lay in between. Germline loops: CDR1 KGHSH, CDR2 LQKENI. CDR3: CASSPGTGYEAFF. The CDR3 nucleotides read TGTGCCAGCTCCCCGGGAACAGGCTATGAAGCTTTCTTT.

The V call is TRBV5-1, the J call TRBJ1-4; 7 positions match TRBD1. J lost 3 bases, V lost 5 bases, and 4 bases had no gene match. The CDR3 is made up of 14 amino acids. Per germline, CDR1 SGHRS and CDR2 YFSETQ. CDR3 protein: CASRAGTANEKLFF. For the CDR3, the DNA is TGCGCCAGCAGGGCCGGGACAGCTAATGAAAAACTGTTTTTT.